These 8 T cell receptor beta chains came from one sample sequenced in a study of T cells in women clearing cervical HPV infection. TCRdb's table, derived via immunoSEQ multiplex PCR, lists solely in-frame clones and lacks some. Recorded here are about 22,000 clones; the top ten clones represent 3.3%. Sequencing was performed on blood buffy coat. These receptors came from a woman aged 18 to 69 with a cervical HPV16 infection that either progressed to CIN3+ or cleared (not recorded which).

Comment on this clone: The observed sequence ends 3 residues before the CDR3 terminus, with the missing tail filled in from the germline J gene. The chain joins TRBV20-1 to TRBJ2-2; D not resolved. The CDR3 is 12 amino acids. Germline V gene sequence: CDR1 DFQATT, CDR2 SNEGSKA (reference sequence). The V gene lost 7 bases and the J gene lost 5 bases, with 11 bases spanning the gap. This CDR3 reads CSGSRGTGELFF. The sequenced CDR3 bases are TGCAGTGGCTCCAGAGGTACCGGGGAG.

As regards this clone: The read stops 3 residues short of the end of the CDR3; the missing end is completed from the germline J gene. The rearrangement links TRBV5-1 to TRBJ1-1; possibly TRBD1 for D (5 bases). The CDR3 spans 15 residues. V lost 7 bases, J lost 3 bases, and 19 bases lay in between. In germline, CDR1 is SGHRS, CDR2 YFSETQ. The CDR3 loop is CASARAARSDTEAFF. The sequenced CDR3 bases are TGCGCCAGCGCCAGGGCAGCCAGGTCGGACACTGAA.

A note on this clone: The CDR3 is cut off 3 residues early in the read; its end comes from the germline J gene. The chain couples TRBV30 to TRBJ2-5; D remains ambiguous. Germline lookup yields CDR1 GTSNPN and CDR2 SVGIG (reference sequence). This CDR3 is built from 16 residues. This CDR3 reads CAWSTSLRPQFDTQYF. The part of the CDR3 DNA that was read is TGTGCCTGGAGTACCTCGTTGCGGCCCCAATTTGATACC.

The CDR3 bases that were read are TGTGCCAGCATCATAAAGGGGATCGATGGC. Protein: CASIIKGIDG. The whole CDR3 reads CASIIKGIDGYTF. The chain has TRBV5-6 and TRBJ1-2; D may be TRBD1 (5 bases). The read gets to within 3 residues of the CDR3 end, and the germline J gene fills in the rest. This CDR3 has 13 residues. Deletions cut 6 bases from V and 6 bases from J, with 15 bases between. Germline loops: CDR1 SGHDT, CDR2 YYEEEE. The full variable domain, rest sourced from reference TRBV5-6 and TRBJ1-2, is DAGVTQSPTHLIKTRGQQVTLRCSPKSGHDTVSWYQQALGQGPQFIFQYYEEEERQRGNFPDRFSGHQFPNYSSELNVNALLLGDSALYLCASIIKGIDGYTFGSGTRLTVV.

As for this clone: The read ends 3 residues early relative to the CDR3; the germline J gene fills the gap. This rearrangement joins TRBV5-5 to TRBJ1-3, with 7 bases identical to TRBD1. The CDR3 sequence is 14 residues long. Germline V gives CDR1 SGHKS, CDR2 YYEKEE (reference sequence). Germline trimming cut 0 bases from V and 4 bases from J; bases unmatched to any gene: 1. This CDR3 is CASSLGDSGNTIYF. The sequenced part of the CDR3 DNA is TGTGCCAGCAGCTTGGGGGACAGCGGAAACACC. The entire variable domain, with the rest obtained from reference TRBV5-5 and TRBJ1-3, is as follows: DAGVTQSPTHLIKTRGQQVTLRCSPISGHKSVSWYQQVLGQGPQFIFQYYEKEERGRGNFPDRFSARQFPNYSSELNVNALLLGDSALYLCASSLGDSGNTIYFGEGSWLTVV.

Comment on this clone: The read finishes 3 residues shy of the CDR3 end, and the germline J gene is used to complete it. The chain is built from TRBV5-1 and TRBJ2-7; D remains unclear. The CDR3 totals 16 residues. CDR1 and CDR2 from the germline V gene are SGHRS and YFSETQ. The V and J ends lost 2 bases and 3 bases respectively, with 18 bases between them. CDR3 DNA (partial): TGCGCCAGCAGCTTAAATGACATGACCAGAGGCTACGAG. Its protein product is CASSLNDMTRGYE. The CDR3 in full is CASSLNDMTRGYEQYF.

Note on this clone: Read sequence stops 3 residues before the CDR3 end, and the germline J gene provides the missing end. The chain is built from TRBV6-1 and TRBJ1-5, with a possible D match to TRBD1 (5 bases). CDR1 and CDR2 from the germline V gene are MNHNS and SASEGT. Between the trimmed V and J ends, which lost 2 bases and 5 bases, there was a span of 16 bases. The CDR3 totals 16 residues. CDR3 DNA, as far as it was read: TGTGCCAGCAGTGAACAAGTGGCAGGGTCTCATCAGCCC. Translated, it gives CASSEQVAGSHQP. The full CDR3 is CASSEQVAGSHQPQHF.

Points on this clone: The read halts 3 residues ahead of the CDR3 end, with the missing end drawn from the germline J gene. The gene calls are TRBV2 and TRBJ2-3; possible D gene TRBD2, 5 bases. The V end was cut by 5 bases, the J end by 0 bases, with 9 bases between. The CDR3 is 14 residues long. Germline assignment: CDR1 SNHLY and CDR2 FYNNEI. The CDR3 sequence is CASSQRISTDTQYF. CDR3 bases read: TGTGCCAGCAGTCAGCGGATTAGCACAGATACG.